This TCR beta chain derives from a study of OX40 agonist ivuxolimab in advanced cancers. About the research overall: Ivuxolimab, an agonistic anti-OX40 (CD134) antibody, was given to patients. Whole-study results and caveats: On average, CD8+ T cells showed a greater number of expanded clones than CD4+.

CDR3 length: 16 residues. The germline gives CDR1 SEHNR, CDR2 FQNEAQ (reference sequence). Trimming left V 1 base short and J 1 base short, with 10 bases between. This clone was recorded only once. Its antigen is currently unknown. Data came from immunoSEQ multiplex PCR; TCRdb stores just in-frame clones and leaves some out. The sample yields approximately 25,000 clones, 65% to 90% seen once. This specimen was CD4+ or CD8+ T cells sorted from blood, taken in a trial of the OX40 agonist ivuxolimab. V gene TRBV7-9 combines with J gene TRBJ2-2; TRBD2 is a possible D gene (6 bases). The TCR originated in an adult with an advanced solid tumor such as melanoma, head and neck, liver or kidney cancer. The DNA for the CDR3 is TGTGCCAGCAGCTTAGTGAGTAGCGGGAACACCGGGGAGCTGTTTTTT. Encoded protein: CASSLVSSGNTGELFF.